Below are 18 T cell receptor beta chains sequenced from a single sample in a study of Graves' ophthalmopathy and Graves' hyperthyroidism. Beta-chain TCR CDR3 regions were amplified from RNA transcripts. First-round RT-PCR relied on HTBI primers, and a second-round multiplex PCR came next. A single record per CDR3 protein comes from TCRdb applying MiXCR to the multiplex PCR reads. Of 150,000 or so distinct CDR3 sequences in the sample, around 39% were seen once. The sample comprised peripheral blood. Every receptor here comes from a man aged 25-40 years with Graves' ophthalmopathy.

The chain employs TRBV28 and TRBJ2-5; D is unresolved. Deletions cut 5 bases from V and 8 bases from J, with 12 bases between. Germline values: CDR1 MDHEN, CDR2 SYDVKM. The CDR3 is made up of 12 amino acids. In DNA, the CDR3 is TGTGCCAGCAGTCCTCCATCTATCACCCAGTACTTC. Protein product: CASSPPSITQYF.

This chain uses TRBV9 with TRBJ1-1; D ambiguous. Germline CDR1 SGDLS, CDR2 YYNGEE. Trimming cost V 4 bases and J 1 base, with 8 bases left between them. The CDR3 runs to 13 residues. CDR3 sequence: CASSRASNTEAFF. The CDR3 DNA is TGTGCCAGCAGCCGGGCTTCGAACACTGAAGCTTTCTTT. The full variable domain, in which reference TRBV9 and TRBJ1-1 provide the parts outside the CDR3, is DSGVTQTPKHLITATGQRVTLRCSPRSGDLSVYWYQQSLDQGLQFLIQYYNGEERAKGNILERFSAQQFPDLHSELNLSSLELGDSALYFCASSRASNTEAFFGQGTRLTVV.

The rearrangement links TRBV11-2 to TRBJ2-7, with D perhaps matching TRBD1 (8 bases). The V end was cut by 5 bases, the J end by 1 base, with 24 bases between. CDR3 length equals 18 residues. From germline, CDR1 is SGHAT and CDR2 FQNNGV. The CDR3 protein is CASSGERTGRDFSYEQYF. CDR3 nucleotide sequence: TGTGCCAGCAGCGGGGAGAGGACAGGGAGGGACTTTTCCTACGAGCAGTACTTC.

This clonotype showed up many times. The V gene is TRBV6-2 or TRBV6-3, the J gene TRBJ2-7; TRBD2 matches at 9 bases. V was clipped by 7 bases and J by 2 bases; unmatched bases: 9. Germline V gene lookup returns CDR1 MNHEY and CDR2 SVGEGT. CDR3 size: 15 residues. CDR3 nucleotides: TGTGCCAGCACTCCCGGGGTAGCGGGGGCCTACGAGCAGTACTTC. Translation: CASTPGVAGAYEQYF.

This clonotype showed up many times. The V and J genes are TRBV7-3 and TRBJ2-7, with TRBD2 matching 8 bases. The CDR3 has 15 residues. Losses at the gene ends were 5 bases for V and 5 bases for J; bases not matched to a gene: 11. The V gene's germline CDR1 is SGHTA and CDR2 FQGTGA. In DNA form, the CDR3 reads TGTGCCAGCAGCCCCCGTCGGGGGGGCATCAACGAGCAGTACTTC. Translated: CASSPRRGGINEQYF.

This clonotype occurred once. The genes are TRBV12-5 and TRBJ2-7; no firm D call. The CDR3 sequence is 15 residues long. Trimming pared 4 bases from V and 6 bases from J, leaving 19 bases between. Germline V CDR1 and CDR2: LGHNT, FRNRAP. The CDR3 DNA reads TGTGCTAGTGGTTGGGCCCCTCACCGCCCTGCCGAGCAGTACTTC. Translated: CASGWAPHRPAEQYF.

This clonotype appeared many times. The chain combines TRBV28 with TRBJ2-7; 9 bases align to TRBD1. The CDR3 totals 14 residues. Trimming at V came to 4 bases and at J to 4 bases, leaving 5 bases not matched to a gene. The germline gives CDR1 MDHEN, CDR2 SYDVKM. The CDR3 loop reads CASSSTGGVYEQYF. Here the CDR3 DNA reads TGTGCCAGCAGTTCAACAGGGGGCGTATACGAGCAGTACTTC.

V and J are TRBV30 and TRBJ2-7, with D tentatively TRBD2 (5 bases). Trimming took off 1 base at V and 3 bases at J, with 10 bases between the two ends. Germline-derived CDR1 and CDR2 are GTSNPN and SVGIG (reference sequence). The CDR3 contains 13 residues. The CDR3 DNA sequence: TGTGCCTGGAGTGCCCTAGGGAGCTACGAGCAGTACTTC. It specifies CAWSALGSYEQYF.

The table lists this clonotype with a count of one. This chain links TRBV6-1 with TRBJ2-5, with 10 bases matching TRBD1. The ends lost 0 bases at V and 0 bases at J; junction bases unmatched: 1. The CDR3 runs to 16 residues. CDR1 is MNHNS, CDR2 SASEGT, per germline. CDR3 amino acids: CASSEATGGNQETQYF. CDR3 nucleotide sequence: TGTGCCAGCAGTGAAGCGACAGGGGGCAACCAAGAGACCCAGTACTTC.

This clonotype occurred once. V gene TRBV6-2 or TRBV6-3 combines with J gene TRBJ1-1, with unresolved D. Trimming pared 6 bases from V and 0 bases from J, leaving 11 bases between. Germline loops: CDR1 MNHEY, CDR2 SVGEGT. The CDR3 contains 14 residues. The chain's CDR3 is CASRDLSVNTEAFF. CDR3 sequence (DNA): TGTGCCAGCAGGGACCTTTCGGTGAACACTGAAGCTTTCTTT.

This clonotype was recorded many times. The J gene is TRBJ2-7, the V gene TRBV6-5, with TRBD1 as a possible D gene (5 bases). V lost 6 bases to trimming and J lost 4 bases, with 16 bases between them. Germline CDR1 reads MNHEY; CDR2 reads SVGAGI. This CDR3 contains 14 residues. The CDR3 sequence: CASRLVQGLYEQYF. In DNA, the CDR3 is TGTGCCAGCAGGTTGGTGCAGGGCCTTTACGAGCAGTACTTC.

The chain has TRBV20-1 and TRBJ1-2, with D perhaps matching TRBD1 (5 bases). The V end lost 5 bases, the J end lost 8 bases, and 12 bases lay between the germline ends. The CDR3 runs 11 residues. Germline CDR1 and CDR2: DFQATT and SNEGSKA (reference sequence). The CDR3, as DNA: TGCAGTGCTGCGCGGGGGGAGGGCTACACCTTC. Amino acids: CSAARGEGYTF.

This sequence joins TRBV2 and TRBJ1-1, with D possibly being TRBD1 (6 bases). V shed 6 bases and J shed 5 bases, with 13 bases lying between them. CDR1 SNHLY and CDR2 FYNNEI come from the germline V gene. The CDR3 totals 13 residues. The CDR3 sequence is CASSQTQGTEAFF. DNA for the CDR3: TGTGCCAGCAGCCAAACACAGGGAACTGAAGCTTTCTTT.

This clonotype has a handful of counts. V is TRBV6-1 and J is TRBJ1-5; D is unclear. The length of the CDR3 is 14 residues. V lost 4 bases and J lost 7, with 14 bases in between. CDR1 is MNHNS and CDR2 is SASEGT in the germline V gene. CDR3 in DNA: TGTGCCAGCAGTGGGTCTGAGGAAGGGCAGCCCCAGCATTTT. This codes for CASSGSEEGQPQHF.

The V and J genes are TRBV10-3 and TRBJ1-1; 8 bases fit TRBD1. CDR1 and CDR2 from the germline V gene are ENHRY and SYGVKD. CDR3 size: 15 residues. V was pared by 3 bases and J by 5 bases, with 8 bases of the junction left unmatched. This CDR3 is CAISDATGAKTEAFF. The CDR3 nucleotides read TGTGCCATCAGTGATGCGACAGGGGCTAAAACTGAAGCTTTCTTT.

This clonotype showed up many times. The chain is built from TRBV6-5 and TRBJ2-7, with a tentative D call TRBD2 (6 bases). This CDR3 region has 14 residues. V lost 4 bases, J lost 4 bases, and 14 bases lay in between. CDR1 and CDR2 from the germline V gene are MNHEY and SVGAGI. The CDR3 sequence is CASSSRELLYEQYF. CDR3 DNA sequence: TGTGCCAGCAGTTCCCGGGAGCTCCTTTACGAGCAGTACTTC.

This chain connects TRBV11-2 to TRBJ2-7; 8 nucleotides line up with TRBD1. V shed 4 bases, J shed 2 bases, and the junction held 7 bases outside the gene matches. CDR1 is SGHAT, CDR2 FQNNGV, per germline. This CDR3 is 15 amino acids long. CDR3 nucleotides: TGTGCCAGCAGCTCCCCGGACAGGGTAGCCTACGAGCAGTACTTC. This gives the protein CASSSPDRVAYEQYF.

The chain has TRBV29-1 and TRBJ2-2, with D maybe TRBD2 (6 bases). With 4 bases removed from V and 7 bases from J, the gap between germline ends came to 13 bases. Germline V lookup: CDR1 SQVTM, CDR2 ANQGSEA. This CDR3 spans 13 amino acids. The CDR3 coding sequence is TGCAGCGTTGTCGGCGGGAACGGCGGGGAGCTGTTTTTT. Residues: CSVVGGNGGELFF.